The present T cell receptor beta chain was sequenced within a study of blood T cell repertoires in COVID-19. Looking at the study overall: Donors in the United States, Italy and Spain gave samples during acute or convalescent COVID-19.

As originally analysed: How many nucleated cells were present was estimated from reference gene primer amplification. Clones were read by immunoSEQ multiplex PCR, and TCRdb kept only the in-frame ones, dropping some. Clone size and the V and J calls come from that table; the DNA yielded D and trimming. The data show about 360,000 clones, around 88% seen once. Seattle researchers signed up patients amid active infection and tracked them longitudinally. The CDR3 contains 17 residues. Germline V gene data show CDR1 as SEHNR and CDR2 as FQNEAQ (reference sequence). The ends lost 1 base at V and 3 bases at J; junction bases unmatched: 8.

Sequencing input: peripheral blood. The TCR was taken from a woman in her fifties or sixties with COVID-19, enrolled during active disease. The rearrangement uses TRBV7-9 and TRBJ1-2; TRBD1 aligns across 10 bases. The CDR3 DNA reads TGTGCCAGCAGCTTAGGAATGGACAGGGGGGTGGACTATGGCTACACCTTC. Amino acid sequence: CASSLGMDRGVDYGYTF.